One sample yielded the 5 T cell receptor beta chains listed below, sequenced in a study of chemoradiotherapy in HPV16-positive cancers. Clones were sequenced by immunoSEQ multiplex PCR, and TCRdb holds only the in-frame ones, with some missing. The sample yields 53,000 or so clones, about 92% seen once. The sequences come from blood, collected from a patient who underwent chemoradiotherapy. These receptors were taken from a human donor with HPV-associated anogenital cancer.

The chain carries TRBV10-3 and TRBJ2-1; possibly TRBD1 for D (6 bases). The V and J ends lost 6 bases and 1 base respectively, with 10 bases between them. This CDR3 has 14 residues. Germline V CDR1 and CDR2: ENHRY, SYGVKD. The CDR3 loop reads CAIRWDKSYNEQFF. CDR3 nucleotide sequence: TGTGCCATCAGGTGGGACAAATCCTACAATGAGCAGTTCTTC.

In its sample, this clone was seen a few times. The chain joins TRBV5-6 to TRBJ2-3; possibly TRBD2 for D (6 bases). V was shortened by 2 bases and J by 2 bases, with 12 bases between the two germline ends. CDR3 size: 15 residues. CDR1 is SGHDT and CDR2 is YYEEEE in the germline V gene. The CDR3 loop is CASSLSQDYTDTQYF. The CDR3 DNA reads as TGTGCCAGCAGCTTAAGCCAGGACTACACAGATACGCAGTATTTT.

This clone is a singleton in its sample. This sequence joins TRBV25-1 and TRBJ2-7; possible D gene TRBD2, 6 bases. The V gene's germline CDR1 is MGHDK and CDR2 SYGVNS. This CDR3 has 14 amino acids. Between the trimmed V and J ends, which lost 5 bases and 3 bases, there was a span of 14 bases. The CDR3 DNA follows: TGTGCCAGCAGTTTCCGGGAGAAATTCTACGAGCAGTACTTC. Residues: CASSFREKFYEQYF.

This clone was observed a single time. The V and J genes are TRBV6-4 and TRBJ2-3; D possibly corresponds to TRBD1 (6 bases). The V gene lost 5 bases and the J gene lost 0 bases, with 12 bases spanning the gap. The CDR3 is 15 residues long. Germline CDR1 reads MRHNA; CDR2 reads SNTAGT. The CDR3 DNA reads TGTGCCAGCAGTCCCTCCGGGACAAGCACAGATACGCAGTATTTT. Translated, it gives CASSPSGTSTDTQYF.

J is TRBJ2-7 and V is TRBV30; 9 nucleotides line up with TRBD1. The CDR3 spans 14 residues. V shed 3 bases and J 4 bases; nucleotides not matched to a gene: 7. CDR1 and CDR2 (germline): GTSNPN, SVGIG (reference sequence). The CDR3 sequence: CAWSSTGGTYEQYF. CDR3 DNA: TGTGCCTGGAGCTCGACAGGGGGAACTTACGAGCAGTACTTC.